The 29 T cell receptor beta chains reported below all come from one sample, sequenced in a study of tumor and adjacent non-tumor tissue in lung cancer. The library came from three nested PCR rounds adapted from ARM-PCR protocols. MiXCR, applied by TCRdb to the multiplex PCR reads, yields one record per CDR3 protein. Here the sample spans about 100,000 distinct CDR3 sequences, 50% to 70% being singletons. RNA was extracted from bulk tissue without any cell sorting. This non-tumor lung sample came from over 3 cm beyond the tumor edge. The sequenced sample consisted of distant non-tumor lung tissue. These receptors all stem from a man aged 25-40 years with non-small cell lung cancer.

This clonotype was observed a handful of times. Its ends do not fully match the called genes, so a read error is possible. The rearrangement links TRBV11-2 to TRBJ2-3, with D hard to call. Germline V gene sequence: CDR1 SGHAT, CDR2 FQNNGV. CDR3 length equals 14 residues. DNA of the CDR3: TGTGCCAGTAGCTTATCTCCTACCACAGATACCCAGTATTTT. This translates into CASSLSPTTDTQYF.

For this clonotype: Given a much more abundant clone one base away, this may be a read error. The rearrangement links TRBV12-3 or TRBV12-4 to TRBJ2-7; 15 bases are shared with TRBD2. The CDR3 is made up of 14 amino acids. V lost 8 bases, J lost 11 bases, and 10 bases stayed unmatched. The CDR3 here is CASGSGTSGGKKYF. CDR3 coding DNA: TGTGCCAGCGGCTCCGGGACTAGCGGGGGGAAGAAGTACTTC.

This clonotype appeared a few times. The V gene is TRBV11-2, the J gene TRBJ2-7; 10 bases are a match to TRBD1. CDR1 and CDR2 from the germline V gene are SGHAT and FQNNGV. V lost 5 bases, J lost 6 bases, and 13 bases stayed unmatched. The CDR3 extends over 16 amino acids. The CDR3 region is CASSPRPGQGISEQYF. As DNA, the CDR3 is TGTGCCAGCAGCCCGAGGCCGGGACAGGGGATTTCCGAGCAGTACTTC.

This clonotype is classed as large. The chain links TRBV6-2 or TRBV6-3 to TRBJ2-1, with 9 positions matching TRBD1. Germline V gene lookup returns CDR1 MNHEY and CDR2 SVGEGT. The CDR3 is 20 residues long. V was clipped by 0 bases and J by 0 bases; unmatched bases: 12. The CDR3 nucleotides are TGTGCCAGCAGTTACTCGGCGGGACAGGGCTACCTAAGCTCCTACAATGAGCAGTTCTTC. Its protein product is CASSYSAGQGYLSSYNEQFF.

Worth noting for this clonotype: Given a much more abundant clone one base away, this may be a read error. The chain joins TRBV7-8 to TRBJ2-7, with D uncertain. The CDR3 totals 11 residues. The germline CDR1 and CDR2 sequences are SGHVS and FQNEAQ. CDR3 amino acids: CASNLGGEQYF. CDR3 DNA sequence: TGTGCCAGCAACTTAGGTGGCGAGCAGTACTTC.

On this clonotype itself: Without the conserved terminal phenylalanine or tryptophan, this CDR3 likely stems from a read error. The chain has TRBV29-1 and TRBJ1-1; TRBD1 is a possible D gene (5 bases). Germline CDR1 is SQVTM and CDR2 is ANQGSEA. There are 13 residues in the CDR3. V was pared by 4 bases and J by 2 bases, with 11 bases between. The CDR3 is CSVGRGVNTEAFL. CDR3 in DNA: TGCAGCGTTGGGCGGGGGGTTAACACTGAAGCTTTCCTT.

Details on this clonotype: Given a much more abundant clone one base away, this may be a read error. The CDR3 bases are TGCAGTGCTAGACTTACCACTAGCGGGTCCTCCTACGAGCAGTACTTC. Protein sequence: CSARLTTSGSSYEQYF. The J gene is TRBJ2-7, the V gene TRBV20-1; 9 nucleotides align to TRBD2. Germline CDR1 DFQATT, CDR2 SNEGSKA (reference sequence). J lost 0 bases, V lost 2 bases, and 8 bases had no gene match. The CDR3 sequence is 16 residues long.

In regard to this clonotype: Its ends do not fully match the called genes, so a read error is possible. The rearrangement links TRBV11-1 to TRBJ2-5; TRBD2 might be the D (7 bases). This CDR3 region has 16 residues. CDR1 and CDR2 (germline): SGHAT, FQDESV (reference sequence). The CDR3 protein is CASSLDIYSGGGTQYF. The CDR3 region has the DNA TGTGCTAGCAGCTTAGATATCTACTCGGGGGGAGGGACACAGTACTTC.

With respect to this clonotype: The CDR3 ends on some other residue instead of the conserved phenylalanine or tryptophan, so this is likely a read error. The gene calls are TRBV10-3 and TRBJ2-7, with TRBD2 as a possible D gene (5 bases). CDR3 length equals 12 residues. V dropped 6 bases and J dropped 1 base, with 7 bases sitting between them. Germline CDR1 and CDR2: ENHRY and SYGVKD. The CDR3: CAISERSYEQYL. The CDR3 coding sequence is TGTGCCATCAGCGAGCGGTCCTACGAGCAGTACCTC.

About this clonotype itself: This may come from a read error, since a much larger clone is one base off. The CDR3 sequence is CASSPWTGGGGQYF. The CDR3 DNA reads TGTGCCAGCAGTCCCTGGACAGGAGGAGGAGGGCAGTACTTC. The chain combines TRBV12-3 or TRBV12-4 with TRBJ2-7, with 7 bases aligning to TRBD1. The CDR3 is made up of 14 amino acids. The V and J ends lost 5 bases and 9 bases, in that order; junction bases with no gene match: 13.

This clonotype was picked up one time. This may be a read error, as it is one base from a much larger clone. V usage is TRBV20-1 and J usage is TRBJ1-2; TRBD1 might be the D (6 bases). Germline assignment: CDR1 DFQATT and CDR2 SNEGSKA (reference sequence). V was shortened by 5 bases and J by 6 bases, with 16 bases between the two germline ends. CDR3 length equals 13 residues. DNA of the CDR3: TGCAGTGCTCCCGAGAACAGGGTGCATGGCTACACCTTC. The encoded protein is CSAPENRVHGYTF.

A note on this clonotype: In this CDR3 the conserved last residue, phenylalanine or tryptophan, is missing, so a read error is likely. The chain links TRBV11-1 to TRBJ2-4, with D perhaps matching TRBD1 (5 bases). Germline assignment: CDR1 SGHAT and CDR2 FQDESV (reference sequence). This CDR3 spans 16 amino acids. Trimming left V 7 bases short and J 11 bases short, with 27 bases between. The CDR3, as DNA: TGTGCCAGCACCCACTCAGGCAGGGCGACCAAACACTTTCAGTACATC. Its protein product is CASTHSGRATKHFQYI.

The CDR3 sequence: CASSPTGTSGRKSQYF. The CDR3 DNA follows: TGTGCCAGCAGCCCTACCGGGACTAGTGGGAGGAAGAGCCAGTACTTC. This chain uses TRBV13 with TRBJ2-5; 8 bases agree with TRBD2. The CDR3 contains 16 residues. CDR1 PRHDT and CDR2 FYEKMQ come from the germline V gene (reference sequence). After removal of 5 bases from V and 10 bases from J, the junction contained 18 bases not matched to a gene.

A remark on this clonotype: This likely comes from a read error, as the CDR3 has no conserved phenylalanine or tryptophan at its end. V and J are TRBV11-1 and TRBJ2-5; the D is unclear. Germline V CDR1 and CDR2: SGHAT, FQDESV (reference sequence). The CDR3 has 12 amino acids. V lost 4 bases and J 5 bases, leaving 8 bases between the germline ends. DNA for the CDR3: TGTGCCAGCAGCTCCGTCAGGGAGACCCAGTACTAC. Its translation is CASSSVRETQYY.

This clonotype appeared many times. In DNA form, the CDR3 reads TGTGCCAGCAGCTTAGTAATCGGGGCTAAGGATACGCAGTATTTT. Translating gives CASSLVIGAKDTQYF. The chain links TRBV7-8 to TRBJ2-3; D is perhaps TRBD1 or TRBD2 (5 bases each). V lost 1 base, J lost 6 bases, and 14 bases lay in between. The CDR3 has 15 amino acids. Germline V gene sequence: CDR1 SGHVS, CDR2 FQNEAQ.

This clonotype was detected a few times. This sequence may be a read error, since a much larger clone differs from it by one base. The chain couples TRBV20-1 to TRBJ1-2; D not resolved. This CDR3 region has 11 residues. Per germline, CDR1 DFQATT and CDR2 SNEGSKA (reference sequence). The CDR3, as DNA: TGCAGCGCCACGGAAAACAATGGCTACACCTTC. Amino acid sequence: CSATENNGYTF.

Remarks on this clonotype: A read error may be the cause here, since a much bigger clone is one base away. The gene calls are TRBV29-1 and TRBJ1-5; D not certain. The CDR3 sequence is 13 residues long. CDR1 SQVTM and CDR2 ANQGSEA come from the germline V gene. The CDR3 DNA reads as TGCAGCGTTCAAAGGGAGGGCAATGAGCCCCAGCATTTT. It is translated as CSVQREGNEPQHF.

With regard to this clonotype: This may be a read error: a much more frequent sequence differs by one nucleotide. The V call is TRBV12-3 or TRBV12-4, the J call TRBJ2-1, with D maybe TRBD2 (8 bases). CDR3 length equals 15 residues. Trimming took 5 bases from V and 8 from J, leaving 19 bases between them. The DNA of the CDR3 is TGTGCCAGCAGTCCCGGGAGGGGGCATTCTGATGAGCAGTTCTTC. Amino acid sequence: CASSPGRGHSDEQFF.

About this clonotype itself: A much more abundant neighbour one base away suggests this may be a read error. The chain recombines TRBV20-1 with TRBJ2-3; TRBD2 is a possible D gene (7 bases). From germline, CDR1 is DFQATT and CDR2 SNEGSKA (reference sequence). The CDR3 consists of 14 residues. CDR3 DNA sequence: TGCAGTGCTCCCGCGGGGGCTAACACAGTTACGCAGTATTTT. Translated: CSAPAGANTVTQYF.

Note on this clonotype: The junction shows a germline mismatch at one end, possibly a read error. The J gene is TRBJ1-6, the V gene TRBV6-1; possibly TRBD1 for D (5 bases). The CDR3 totals 16 residues. Germline V gene lookup returns CDR1 MNHNS and CDR2 SASEGT. The CDR3 is CASSEGPVGANSPLYF. The CDR3 DNA sequence: TGTGCCAGCAGTGAGGGCCCAGTTGGGGCGAATTCACCCCTCTACTTT.

This clonotype was seen repeatedly, ten times or more. CDR3 coding DNA: TGCAGTGCTAGAGAAAGTAGCGGGGGGGACACCGGGGAGCTGTTTTTT. Translating gives CSARESSGGDTGELFF. The chain recombines TRBV20-1 with TRBJ2-2, with 11 bases that match TRBD2. Germline CDR1 reads DFQATT; CDR2 reads SNEGSKA (reference sequence). The CDR3 is made up of 16 amino acids. The V gene end was trimmed by 0 bases and the J gene end by 3 bases; junction bases not matched to a gene: 3.

As regards this clonotype: Lacking the conserved final phenylalanine or tryptophan, this CDR3 likely reflects a read error. The chain recombines TRBV11-2 with TRBJ2-7, with D maybe TRBD2 (6 bases). Germline-derived CDR1 and CDR2 are SGHAT and FQNNGV. This CDR3 has 16 amino acids. Deletions cut 3 bases from V and 0 bases from J, with 15 bases between. The CDR3 bases are TGTGCCAGCAGCTTTTCCGGGATTAGCGGCTCCTACGAGCAGTACTTA. Its protein is CASSFSGISGSYEQYL.

In the case of this clonotype: At one end, the junction sequence differs from germline, possibly due to a read error. The rearrangement links TRBV29-1 to TRBJ2-1, with TRBD2 identical over 7 bases. The CDR3 consists of 15 residues. Germline CDR1 SQVTM, CDR2 ANQGSEA. CDR3 coding DNA: TGCAGCGTTGAATGGCGGGAGCGCTCCTACAACGAGCAGTTCTTC. The encoded protein is CSVEWRERSYNEQFF.

As concerns this clonotype: This may be a read error: a much more frequent sequence differs by one nucleotide. The V gene is TRBV13, the J gene TRBJ2-2; D unresolved. In germline, CDR1 is PRHDT, CDR2 FYEKMQ (reference sequence). CDR3 length: 13 amino acids. Trimming pared 4 bases from V and 7 bases from J, leaving 10 bases between. CDR3 sequence: CASSSTENGELFF. The CDR3 DNA follows: TGTGCCAGCAGCTCCACGGAAAACGGGGAGCTGTTTTTT.

With regard to this clonotype: Compared with germline, one end of the junction differs, possibly owing to a read error. This chain links TRBV12-3 or TRBV12-4 with TRBJ2-3; 11 nucleotides match TRBD2. The length of the CDR3 is 15 residues. The CDR3 DNA reads as TGTGCTAGCAGTTTAACTAGCGGGGGCACATATACGCAGTATTTT. Translated: CASSLTSGGTYTQYF.

Comments on this clonotype: A clone one base away is much larger, so this may be a read error. The chain recombines TRBV12-5 with TRBJ2-7, with D maybe TRBD2 (5 bases). Germline values: CDR1 LGHNT, CDR2 FRNRAP. V shed 4 bases and J shed 8 bases, with 12 bases lying between them. The CDR3 sequence is 12 residues long. CDR3 sequence reads: CASGSPTSQQYF. The DNA for the CDR3 is TGTGCTAGTGGTTCCCCCACTAGTCAGCAGTACTTC.

Only one count was recorded for this clonotype. The junction does not match germline at one end; this may be a read error. The chain combines TRBV11-1 with TRBJ2-1, with D perhaps TRBD2 (6 bases). The CDR3 has 13 residues. CDR1 is SGHAT, CDR2 FQDESV, per germline (reference sequence). CDR3 in amino acids: CTSSFSGTNEQFF. DNA of the CDR3: TGTACCAGTAGCTTTAGCGGAACCAATGAGCAGTTCTTC.

In the case of this clonotype: A read error is likely, as this CDR3 ends without the conserved phenylalanine or tryptophan. The CDR3 bases are TGCGCCAGCAGTTTGGATGACGGTATAGGGAACCTCACAGATACGCAGTATCTT. Its protein is CASSLDDGIGNLTDTQYL. The V call is TRBV5-1, the J call TRBJ2-3, with D unclear. The CDR3 is 18 residues long. Germline V gene data show CDR1 as SGHRS and CDR2 as YFSETQ.

On this clonotype: Compared with germline, one end of the junction differs, possibly owing to a read error. V usage is TRBV11-2 and J usage is TRBJ2-7, with D possibly being TRBD1 (5 bases). Germline CDR1 SGHAT, CDR2 FQNNGV. CDR3 length equals 13 residues. The CDR3: CDSSPMTEYEQYF. CDR3 DNA: TGTGACAGCAGCCCGATGACAGAGTACGAGCAGTACTTC. Using reference TRBV11-2 and TRBJ2-7 for the parts outside the CDR3, the full variable domain is EAGVAQSPRYKIIEKRQSVAFWCNPISGHATLYWYQQILGQGPKLLIQFQNNGVVDDSQLPKDRFSAERLKGVDSTLKIQPAKLEDSAVYLCDSSPMTEYEQYFGPGTRLTVT.